These 9 T cell receptor beta chains originate from one sample sequenced in a study of persistence of HIV-infected CD4 T cells. An overlapping HIV-1 Gag peptide pool stimulated these cells at 0.85 to 1 ug/peptide/mL. CD40L/CD69 double-negative CD45RO-high memory CD4+ T cells were collected. Which antigens these TCRs recognize remains unknown. Sequencing used immunoSEQ version 4 in survey mode. Repertoires were generated with immunoSEQ multiplex PCR, while TCRdb's copy carries only in-frame clones and drops some. The sample contains around 60,000 clones, roughly 75% of which appear only once. The specimen was CD4+ T cells sorted from PBMCs after approximately 20-hour stimulation, collected from a patient who received antiretroviral therapy. The receptors were sampled from an adult man with HIV who was CMV-seropositive.

The chain is built from TRBV3-1 (or the pseudogene TRBV3-2) and TRBJ2-7, with D perhaps TRBD1 or TRBD2 (5 bases each). The length of the CDR3 is 14 residues. Germline V gene sequence: CDR1 LGHDT, CDR2 YNNKEL (reference sequence). V was trimmed by 4 bases and J by 0 bases, leaving 10 bases between them. CDR3 residues: CASSRDRSSYEQYF. The CDR3 DNA reads TGTGCCAGCAGCCGGGACCGCAGCTCCTACGAGCAGTACTTC.

This chain connects TRBV27 to TRBJ1-2; possibly TRBD1 for D (5 bases). Germline loops: CDR1 MNHEY, CDR2 SMNVEV (reference sequence). V dropped 8 bases and J dropped 8 bases, with 24 bases sitting between them. The CDR3 length is 15 residues. In DNA form, the CDR3 reads TGTGCCAGCTGGGCGACTGAGGGGCGACGGGGGGGCTACACCTTC. Residues: CASWATEGRRGGYTF.

The chain combines TRBV20-1 with TRBJ1-1; D not certain. The germline V and J ends were trimmed by 2 bases and 10 bases, with 11 bases remaining between them. This CDR3 has 11 amino acids. Germline CDR1 reads DFQATT; CDR2 reads SNEGSKA (reference sequence). The CDR3 DNA is TGCAGTGCTAGACTTGGGAGCGGAGCTTTCTTT. It encodes CSARLGSGAFF.

The chain is built from TRBV3-1 (or the pseudogene TRBV3-2) and TRBJ2-6; 9 positions match TRBD1. CDR3 size: 17 residues. The V and J ends lost 4 bases and 0 bases, in that order; junction bases with no gene match: 4. CDR1 is LGHDT and CDR2 is YNNKEL in the germline V gene (reference sequence). The CDR3 DNA reads TGTGCCAGCAGCCCGACAGGGGGTTCCTCTGGGGCCAACGTCCTGACTTTC. It codes for CASSPTGGSSGANVLTF.

This chain joins TRBV20-1 and TRBJ1-3; D possibly corresponds to TRBD1 (5 bases). CDR1 and CDR2 (germline): DFQATT, SNEGSKA (reference sequence). Trimming removed 3 bases at V and 0 bases at J, with 12 bases between. The CDR3 length is 15 residues. CDR3 residues: CSASDSSHSGNTIYF. The CDR3 region has the DNA TGCAGTGCTAGTGACAGTTCCCACTCTGGAAACACCATATATTTT.

The rearrangement links TRBV6-4 to TRBJ2-1, with D possibly being TRBD1 or TRBD2 (6 bases each). CDR3 size: 15 residues. The germline V and J ends were trimmed by 6 bases and 4 bases, with 16 bases remaining between them. CDR1 is MRHNA and CDR2 is SNTAGT in the germline V gene. CDR3 sequence (DNA): TGTGCCAGCAGCCCTATGGGGGGCCTTTACAATGAGCAGTTCTTC. Protein: CASSPMGGLYNEQFF.

The chain joins TRBV3-1 (or the pseudogene TRBV3-2) to TRBJ2-3; D gene unclear. V dropped 5 bases and J dropped 5 bases, with 8 bases sitting between them. CDR3 size: 12 residues. Germline V lookup: CDR1 LGHDT, CDR2 YNNKEL (reference sequence). CDR3 nucleotides: TGTGCCAGCAGCTCCCACGGAGATACGCAGTATTTT. Translating it yields CASSSHGDTQYF.

This clone was detected only a few times. The genes are TRBV9 and TRBJ2-1; 12 bases line up with TRBD2. With V trimmed by 1 base and J by 7 bases, 3 bases remained unmatched. The length of the CDR3 is 15 residues. Germline loops: CDR1 SGDLS, CDR2 YYNGEE. CDR3 sequence (DNA): TGTGCCAGCAGCGTACTAGCGGGGGGGAGGAATGAGCAGTTCTTC. Its protein is CASSVLAGGRNEQFF.

The rearrangement links TRBV9 to TRBJ2-2, with 8 bases identical to TRBD2. With 0 bases clipped from V and 5 bases from J, the junction kept 3 bases outside the gene matches. Germline CDR1 SGDLS, CDR2 YYNGEE. This CDR3 comprises 15 residues. The CDR3 is CASSVGRGVTGELFF. As DNA, the CDR3 is TGTGCCAGCAGCGTAGGGCGGGGGGTGACCGGGGAGCTGTTTTTT.